This T cell receptor (beta chain) comes out of a study of beta chain features in type 1 diabetes. Overall study context: Cell yields, gender and age were similar in healthy donors and patients. Analysis included roughly 100 million sorted cells drawn from all samples. Findings of the study overall: Researchers cautioned that cDNA sequencing could over-represent cells with high TCR expression.

It was one heparinised blood draw, averaging about 116 mL, that each donor gave. There are 15 residues in the CDR3. CDR1 SEHNR and CDR2 FQNEAQ come from the germline V gene (reference sequence). V shed 2 bases and J 2 bases; nucleotides not matched to a gene: 3. Reverse transcribing all isolated RNA meant expressed TCRB transcripts were sequenced. Produced via immunoSEQ multiplex PCR; TCRdb's table is partial and in-frame only. The data hold 900,000 or so clones, with 15% to 20% observed a single time. Comment on this clone: Its antigen is still unknown. Distinct nucleotide sequences in the sample also encode this CDR3.

This sequence was found in a woman aged 18 to 35 in good health. The V call is TRBV7-9, the J call TRBJ2-7, with 10 bases matching TRBD1. The sequenced sample was naive CD4+ T cells from blood. The CDR3 reads CASSLRDRGTYEQYF. CDR3 sequence (DNA): TGTGCCAGCAGCTTACGGGACAGGGGAACCTACGAGCAGTACTTC.